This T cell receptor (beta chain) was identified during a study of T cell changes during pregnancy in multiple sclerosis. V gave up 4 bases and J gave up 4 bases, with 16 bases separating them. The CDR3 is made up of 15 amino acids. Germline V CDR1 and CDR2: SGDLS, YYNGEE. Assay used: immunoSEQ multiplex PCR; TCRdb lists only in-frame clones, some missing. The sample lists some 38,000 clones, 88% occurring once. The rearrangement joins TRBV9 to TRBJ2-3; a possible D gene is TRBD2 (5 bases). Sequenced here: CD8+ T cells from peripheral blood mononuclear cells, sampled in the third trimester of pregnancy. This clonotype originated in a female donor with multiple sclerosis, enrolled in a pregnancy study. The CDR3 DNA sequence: TGTGCCAGCAGCCCTTTGGAGCGGTCCTCAGATACGCAGTATTTT. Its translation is CASSPLERSSDTQYF.